Included here is one T cell receptor beta chain sequence, with context. Antigen unknown. The data were obtained in a study of shared clonotypes between healthy human individuals. Notes on the study in general: Across a handful of donors, naive CD4 shared 5% to 6.5%, naive CD8 more than 3%, memory CD4 over 2%, memory CD8 around 0.36%.

CDR1 SGHNT and CDR2 YENEEA come from the germline V gene. V lost 0 bases, J lost 5 bases, and 13 bases lay in between. The CDR3 runs to 15 residues. The assay used deep level. The data were produced by immunoSEQ multiplex PCR, yet TCRdb's version contains in-frame clones alone and is incomplete. The sample gives about 2.1 million clones, 85% to 95% of which show up once; around 1.7% is in the top ten. Terminally differentiated effector memory CD45RA+ cells were excluded by CCR7 positive selection of CD45RO-negative cells. This clonotype was sampled from a man aged 18 to 29 in good health. Some clones in this sample may be carry-over from other donors' samples. Specimen: naive CD8+ T cells from PBMCs. The chain employs TRBV11-3 and TRBJ1-2; no reliable D call. This chain's CDR3 is CASSLDLNSPYGYTF. The CDR3 nucleotides read TGTGCCAGCAGCTTAGATCTTAACAGTCCTTATGGCTACACCTTC.